The 14 T cell receptor beta chains below come from one sample, sequenced in a study of blood T cell repertoires in COVID-19. Using immunoSEQ multiplex PCR, the repertoire was profiled, and TCRdb retains in-frame clones only, with some absent. The data show roughly 250,000 clones, 70% to 90% seen once. The sample comprised PBMCs or T cells enriched from blood (not recorded which). Receptors originate from a woman aged 45-59 years who had recovered from COVID-19.

The count of this clone is one. The V call is TRBV9, the J call TRBJ2-3; the D gene is possibly TRBD2 (5 bases). CDR3 length equals 13 residues. Trimming shortened V by 2 bases and J by 2 bases, and 6 bases separated the two germline ends. Germline CDR1 reads SGDLS; CDR2 reads YYNGEE. The CDR3 DNA is TGTGCCAGCAGCGTCGGGAACACAGATACGCAGTATTTT. Its translation: CASSVGNTDTQYF.

The sample holds one count of this clone. The chain is built from TRBV12-3 or TRBV12-4 and TRBJ1-2; the match to TRBD1 covers 8 bases. This CDR3 contains 13 residues. V was clipped by 6 bases and J by 6 bases; unmatched bases: 6. DNA of the CDR3: TGTGCCAGCAGGGCGGACAGGGAGAATGGCTACACCTTC. Its protein is CASRADRENGYTF.

CDR3 loop: CASSLGGEGGYTF. Written as DNA, the CDR3 is TGCGCCAGCAGCTTGGGGGGCGAAGGGGGCTACACCTTC. This chain links TRBV5-1 with TRBJ1-2; a weak D match, TRBD1 (5 bases). V was cut by 0 bases and J by 8 bases, with 11 bases left in between. Germline V gene data show CDR1 as SGHRS and CDR2 as YFSETQ. There are 13 residues in the CDR3.

The genes are TRBV2 and TRBJ2-1, with 10 bases identical to TRBD2. Trimming removed 2 bases from V and 8 bases from J; junction bases left unmatched: 6. The germline V gene has CDR1 SNHLY and CDR2 FYNNEI. The CDR3 is made up of 15 amino acids. The CDR3 nucleotides read TGTGCCAGCAGTGAAATAACTAGCGGGAAGGATGAGCAGTTCTTC. Residues: CASSEITSGKDEQFF.

CDR3 in DNA: TGCGCCAGCAGCCCCACAGGGCGAGAGACCCAGTACTTC. Translating gives CASSPTGRETQYF. The V gene is TRBV5-1, the J gene TRBJ2-5, with D possibly being TRBD1 (6 bases). The germline V and J ends were trimmed by 4 bases and 4 bases, with 11 bases remaining between them. The length of the CDR3 is 13 residues. Germline assignment: CDR1 SGHRS and CDR2 YFSETQ. The complete variable domain, with remaining parts taken from reference TRBV5-1 and TRBJ2-5, reads KAGVTQTPRYLIKTRGQQVTLSCSPISGHRSVSWYQQTPGQGLQFLFEYFSETQRNKGNFPGRFSGRQFSNSRSEMNVSTLELGDSALYLCASSPTGRETQYFGPGTRLLVL.

The chain recombines TRBV10-3 with TRBJ1-2; TRBD1 matches at 9 bases. CDR1 is ENHRY, CDR2 SYGVKD, per germline. The CDR3 consists of 14 residues. V lost 3 bases, J lost 7 bases, and 6 bases stayed unmatched. CDR3 coding DNA: TGTGCCATCAGTGATCGGGGACAGGGACTTGGCTACACCTTC. Protein product: CAISDRGQGLGYTF.

V usage is TRBV18 and J usage is TRBJ1-1; 7 bases agree with TRBD1. The trim removed 4 bases at V and 4 bases at J, leaving 9 bases unmatched. Germline lookup yields CDR1 KGHSH and CDR2 LQKENI. This CDR3 has 15 residues. The CDR3 loop reads CASSQKTGFTTEAFF. DNA for the CDR3: TGTGCCAGCTCACAGAAGACAGGGTTCACCACTGAAGCTTTCTTT. Full variable domain (missing parts from reference TRBV18 and TRBJ1-1): NAGVMQNPRHLVRRRGQEARLRCSPMKGHSHVYWYRQLPEEGLKFMVYLQKENIIDESGMPKERFSAEFPKEGPSILRIQQVVRGDSAAYFCASSQKTGFTTEAFFGQGTRLTVV.

The J gene is TRBJ1-3, the V gene TRBV15; weak D call: TRBD1 (6 bases). V was pared by 1 base and J by 0 bases, with 7 bases between. The germline gives CDR1 LNHNV, CDR2 YYDKDF (reference sequence). The length of the CDR3 is 15 residues. The CDR3 DNA reads TGTGCCACCAGCAGAGGGGGGCTCTCTGGAAACACCATATATTTT. Protein: CATSRGGLSGNTIYF. Supplemented by reference TRBV15 and TRBJ1-3, the full variable domain reads DAMVIQNPRYQVTQFGKPVTLSCSQTLNHNVMYWYQQKSSQAPKLLFHYYDKDFNNEADTPDNFQSRRPNTSFCFLDIRSPGLGDTAMYLCATSRGGLSGNTIYFGEGSWLTVV.

J is TRBJ2-3 and V is TRBV28, with TRBD2 matching 16 bases. J gave up 12 bases and V 5 bases, and 11 bases lay outside the gene matches. CDR1 and CDR2 (germline): MDHEN, SYDVKM. The CDR3 sequence is 16 residues long. CDR3 nucleotide sequence: TGTGCCAGCAGTCAAGGGACTAGCGGGAGGGTTGGTACTCAGTATTTT. It codes for CASSQGTSGRVGTQYF.

The chain joins TRBV7-9 to TRBJ2-7, with 11 positions matching TRBD2. Germline loops: CDR1 SEHNR, CDR2 FQNEAQ (reference sequence). This CDR3 region has 16 residues. Losses at the gene ends were 2 bases for V and 3 bases for J; bases not matched to a gene: 6. CDR3 loop: CASSLRSGTSGYEQYF. CDR3 nucleotides: TGTGCCAGCAGCTTAAGAAGTGGGACTAGCGGCTACGAGCAGTACTTC. Based on the CDR3 plus reference TRBV7-9 and TRBJ2-7, the full variable domain is DTGVSQNPRHKITKRGQNVTFRCDPISEHNRLYWYRQTLGQGPEFLTYFQNEAQLEKSRLLSDRFSAERPKGSFSTLEIQRTEQGDSAMYLCASSLRSGTSGYEQYFGPGTRLTVT.

The chain uses TRBV5-5 and TRBJ2-7; 9 positions agree with TRBD1. This CDR3 has 15 residues. V trimming: 6 bases; J trimming: 3 bases; junction bases outside the gene matches: 10. Per germline, CDR1 SGHKS and CDR2 YYEKEE (reference sequence). The CDR3 nucleotides read TGTGCCAGCACCCCTGGGGGGACAGGGCTCTACGAGCAGTACTTC. Its protein product is CASTPGGTGLYEQYF.

This chain links TRBV12-5 with TRBJ2-5, with 8 bases that match TRBD1. Germline CDR1 is LGHNT and CDR2 is FRNRAP. CDR3 size: 16 residues. The V segment lost 0 bases and the J segment 4 bases; nucleotides outside the gene matches: 7. The CDR3 DNA sequence: TGTGCTAGTGGTTTGGTACGAGCAGGGGGCGTAGAGACCCAGTACTTC. This translates into CASGLVRAGGVETQYF.

This clone was seen a handful of times. This chain uses TRBV3-1 (or the pseudogene TRBV3-2) with TRBJ2-4; 11 positions agree with TRBD1. CDR3 size: 16 residues. CDR1 and CDR2 from the germline V gene are LGHDT and YNNKEL (reference sequence). V shed 5 bases, J shed 6 bases, and the junction held 9 bases outside the gene matches. CDR3 protein: CASSFSAGTGGNIQYF. Written as DNA, the CDR3 is TGTGCCAGCAGCTTTAGCGCCGGGACAGGGGGAAACATTCAGTACTTC.

This CDR3 reads CASSLTSGYTGELFF. The CDR3 coding sequence is TGTGCCAGCAGCTTGACTAGCGGATACACCGGGGAGCTGTTTTTT. The chain couples TRBV7-2 to TRBJ2-2; 9 nucleotides match TRBD2. Germline values: CDR1 SGHTA, CDR2 FQGNSA. V gave up 3 bases and J gave up 3 bases; unmatched junction bases: 2. The CDR3 has 15 residues.